What follows is one TCR beta chain and its context. With 4 bases removed from V and 2 bases from J, the gap between germline ends came to 12 bases. The CDR3 contains 14 residues. In the authors' methods: How many nucleated cells were present was estimated from reference gene primer amplification. Method: immunoSEQ multiplex PCR; TCRdb's copy keeps in-frame clones and lacks some. That table furnishes V, J and clone size, whereas the DNA furnished D and trimming. The sample records about 210,000 clones, 83% being singletons. This entry is derived from a study of blood T cell repertoires in COVID-19. Overall study: PBMCs, B-cell-depleted T cells, or T cells were the source of the cDNA or gDNA that made up the material.

The TCR comes from a middle-aged woman with active or convalescent COVID-19. Specimen: peripheral blood. The rearrangement uses TRBV5-3 and TRBJ2-5, with D possibly being TRBD2 (6 bases). TRBV5-3 is reported as an ORF; its role is uncertain. The CDR3 region has the DNA TGTGCCAGAAGCCGGGGGAACAGGCAAGAGACCCAGTACTTC. Protein sequence: CARSRGNRQETQYF.